The rows below give T cell receptor beta chains drawn from one sample of a study of blood T cell repertoires in COVID-19. This table comes from immunoSEQ multiplex PCR, and its TCRdb copy is limited to in-frame clones, with some not included. The sample carries about 110,000 clones, 70% to 90% recorded once. The sample comprised peripheral blood. The receptors were sampled from a woman between 55 and 75 years old with acute or convalescent COVID-19. The CDR3 runs from the conserved cysteine through the conserved F or W. The D gene is left open where the match is weak. Size values are once, few and many counts, or a class for expanded clones, and some rows have none.

clone size,V gene,D gene,J gene,CDR3 DNA,CDR3 protein
.,TRBV19,.,TRBJ1-1,TGTGCCAGTAATAGTCGTCGGGGGAACACTGAAGCTTTCTTT,CASNSRRGNTEAFF
.,TRBV28,TRBD1,TRBJ2-7,TGTGCCAGCAGCGGTCCCGGACAGGGGCTTTCCCACGAGCAGTACTTC,CASSGPGQGLSHEQYF
.,TRBV5-1,.,TRBJ2-1,TGCGCCAGCAGCTTCGGGCAGGGGAGAGGAAATGAGCAGTTCTTC,CASSFGQGRGNEQFF
.,TRBV2,TRBD1,TRBJ2-2,TGTGCCAGCAGGACCGGGACAGGGGCGACCGGGGAGCTGTTTTTT,CASRTGTGATGELFF
once,TRBV2,.,TRBJ2-2,TGTGCCAGCAGTGAAGGCTCAGGACGGGGAGGGGAGCTGTTTTTT,CASSEGSGRGGELFF
.,TRBV7-9,.,TRBJ2-7,TGTGCCAGCAGCTTAGAAGCCGTCGGGACCTACGAGCAGTACTTC,CASSLEAVGTYEQYF
.,TRBV12-3/TRBV12-4,.,TRBJ1-1,TGTGCCAGCAGTTTAAAACAGGAAGCTTTCTTT,CASSLKQEAFF
.,TRBV5-1,.,TRBJ1-2,TGCGCCAGCGGTGGAGCGCGGGGGGATGGCTACACCTTC,CASGGARGDGYTF
.,TRBV11-1,.,TRBJ2-1,TGTGCCAGCAGCTTAGTGCCCGGCTCCTACAATGAGCAGTTCTTC,CASSLVPGSYNEQFF
.,TRBV9,.,TRBJ1-2,TGTGCCAGCAGCGTAGGTCGGGGCTATGGCTACACCTTC,CASSVGRGYGYTF
once,TRBV7-2,TRBD1,TRBJ1-6,TGTGCCAGCAGCGGTGACAGGGGGAATTCACCCCTCCACTTT,CASSGDRGNSPLHF
.,TRBV6-5,.,TRBJ1-2,TGTGCCAGCAGCCGTGGGGGCGCGGGCTATGGCTACACCTTC,CASSRGGAGYGYTF
.,TRBV15,TRBD1,TRBJ1-5,TGTGCCACCACCCCCGGGACAGGGAGCAATCAGCCCCAGCATTTT,CATTPGTGSNQPQHF
few,TRBV11-2,TRBD1,TRBJ2-2,TGTGCCAGCAGGCGGACAGGGGCCCGGGGCACCGGGGAGCTGTTTTTT,CASRRTGARGTGELFF
once,TRBV5-1,TRBD1,TRBJ2-5,TGCGCCAGCAGCTTTTCCGGGACAGGGGAAGAGACCCAGTACTTC,CASSFSGTGEETQYF
.,TRBV30,.,TRBJ1-4,TGTGCCTGGAGGATTGAGGAAAAACTGTTTTTT,CAWRIEEKLFF
.,TRBV4-2,.,TRBJ1-5,TGTGCCAGCAGCCAAGATCCCACGGGGAGGGCCCGTCAGCCCCAGCATTTT,CASSQDPTGRARQPQHF
.,TRBV9,TRBD1,TRBJ1-1,TGTGCCAGCAGCGTAGACCCCGCAGGGGGCACTGAAGCTTTCTTT,CASSVDPAGGTEAFF
few,TRBV21-1,.,TRBJ2-1,TGTGCCAGCAGGGACCAAGGACAGGGGCCTAATGAGCAGTTCTTC,CASRDQGQGPNEQFF
.,TRBV24-1,.,TRBJ1-1,TGTGCCACCAGTGCGATCAGGGGCCGCGGCACTGAAGCTTTCTTT,CATSAIRGRGTEAFF
few,TRBV7-9,.,TRBJ2-1,TGTGCCAGCAGCCCTAGACCTTCTGATGAGCAGTTCTTC,CASSPRPSDEQFF
.,TRBV30,.,TRBJ1-1,TGTGCCTGGAGACTTGGGGCACTACTAAAGACTGAAGCTTTCTTT,CAWRLGALLKTEAFF
.,TRBV15,.,TRBJ2-6,TGTGCCACCAGCAGGAGTCAGGGTGGGGCCAACGTCCTGACTTTC,CATSRSQGGANVLTF
.,TRBV29-1,TRBD1,TRBJ2-3,TGCAGCGGAGGCCGGGACAGGGTTAGCACAGATACGCAGTATTTT,CSGGRDRVSTDTQYF
once,TRBV7-9,TRBD1,TRBJ1-2,TGTGCCAGCAGCTTAGCTCTCGGTGGGACAGGGAGCTATGGCTACACCTTC,CASSLALGGTGSYGYTF
.,TRBV3-1/TRBV3-2,.,TRBJ2-7,TGTGCCAGCAGCCGCCGGGACACACGTCGTGAGCAGTACTTC,CASSRRDTRREQYF
.,TRBV5-1,TRBD2,TRBJ2-5,TGCGCCAGCAGCGCCTCGGGACTAGCGGGGGCCCAAAGCCAAGAGACCCAGTACTTC,CASSASGLAGAQSQETQYF
.,TRBV6-4,TRBD2,TRBJ2-5,TGTGCCAGCAGGGCGGGGGGAGAGACCCAGTACTTC,CASRAGGETQYF
.,TRBV18,TRBD1,TRBJ1-1,TGTGCCAGCTCACAAGGGACAGGGGAAACTGAAGCTTTCTTT,CASSQGTGETEAFF
few,TRBV28,.,TRBJ1-2,TGTGCCAGTACAGGGTTCCCCTATGGCTACACCTTC,CASTGFPYGYTF
.,TRBV27,.,TRBJ2-5,TGTGCCAGCAGAACAGACCTTCGGGAGACCCAGTACTTC,CASRTDLRETQYF
.,TRBV27,.,TRBJ2-7,TGTGCCAGCAGTCTGAAGGGAGGCTACGAGCAGTACTTC,CASSLKGGYEQYF
few,TRBV29-1,.,TRBJ1-1,TGCAGCGTTGAAGGGGCCTACACTGAAGCTTTCTTT,CSVEGAYTEAFF
once,TRBV5-4,.,TRBJ2-1,TGTGCCAGCAGCTTGGGAGGGGGTGCCATAAATGAGCAGTTCTTC,CASSLGGGAINEQFF
once,TRBV7-8,TRBD2,TRBJ2-7,TGTGCCAGCAGCTTGTTACTAGCGGGGGCCTACGAGCAGTACTTC,CASSLLLAGAYEQYF
once,TRBV28,.,TRBJ1-6,TGTGCCAGCAGCCGCCGGGAGCGCCTCAATTCACCCCTCCACTTT,CASSRRERLNSPLHF
.,TRBV9,.,TRBJ2-5,TGTGCCAGCAGCCTCTCTGGAGGGACTGCATCGACCCAGTACTTC,CASSLSGGTASTQYF
.,TRBV6-6,.,TRBJ1-3,TGTGCCAGCAGTTACTTAGACTCTGGAAACACCATATATTTT,CASSYLDSGNTIYF
.,TRBV30,.,TRBJ2-7,TGTGCCTGGACTGTAACCGGGTACGAGCAGTACTTC,CAWTVTGYEQYF
.,TRBV27,TRBD1,TRBJ1-5,TGTGCCAGCAGGGGGACAGGGCCGAGCGGGCCCCAGCATTTT,CASRGTGPSGPQHF
.,TRBV24-1,TRBD2,TRBJ2-3,TGTGCCACCAGTGACCCCTTGGGAGGGATGGCAGATACGCAGTATTTT,CATSDPLGGMADTQYF
.,TRBV9,.,TRBJ1-6,TGTGCCAGCAGCGGCGGGGGCAGCGTGATTTCACCCCTCCACTTT,CASSGGGSVISPLHF
.,TRBV19,TRBD1,TRBJ2-7,TGTGCCAGTAGTTCCGGACAGGTCGATCGCGAGCAGTACTTC,CASSSGQVDREQYF
once,TRBV6-5,.,TRBJ1-2,TGTGCCAGCAGTTATCCCGGCAGGGAGGAAGGCTACACCTTC,CASSYPGREEGYTF
.,TRBV24-1,.,TRBJ2-5,TGTGCCACCAGTGGGCAGCCGGAGCAAGAGACCCAGTACTTC,CATSGQPEQETQYF
few,TRBV6-5,TRBD2,TRBJ2-7,TGTGCCAGCAGGTTGTCGGGGGGCTCCTACGAGCAGTACTTC,CASRLSGGSYEQYF
.,TRBV11-2,.,TRBJ2-1,TGTGCCAGCAGCTTAGAAGCCCTTGACAGGCAAATCTCCTACAATGAGCAGTTCTTC,CASSLEALDRQISYNEQFF
.,TRBV14,TRBD2,TRBJ2-3,TGTGCCAGCAGCCTCCGGACTAGCGGGAGATCGGATACGCAGTATTTT,CASSLRTSGRSDTQYF
.,TRBV6-5,.,TRBJ1-2,TGTGCCAGCAGTTCCCGGTTTGGCTACACCTTC,CASSSRFGYTF
once,TRBV6-1,.,TRBJ2-3,TGTGCCAGCAGTGAAGTCCCCCGGTGGGCTAGCGGACAGGATACGCAGTATTTT,CASSEVPRWASGQDTQYF
.,TRBV14,.,TRBJ2-3,TGTGCCAGCAGCCAAGATCGCGGCACAGATACGCAGTATTTT,CASSQDRGTDTQYF
.,TRBV20-1,.,TRBJ1-2,TGCAGTGCTAGTGTGGGGGGGTTCAACTATGGCTACACCTTC,CSASVGGFNYGYTF
.,TRBV5-1,.,TRBJ1-3,TGCGCCAGCAGCTCAGGACAAAAGGGAAACACCATATATTTT,CASSSGQKGNTIYF
.,TRBV3-1/TRBV3-2,TRBD1,TRBJ2-2,TGTGCCAGCAGCCAAGAAAGGGGGCAAATCGGGGAGCTGTTTTTT,CASSQERGQIGELFF
.,TRBV28,.,TRBJ2-3,TGTGCCACGAGGGGGGGTGGGACAGATACGCAGTATTTT,CATRGGGTDTQYF